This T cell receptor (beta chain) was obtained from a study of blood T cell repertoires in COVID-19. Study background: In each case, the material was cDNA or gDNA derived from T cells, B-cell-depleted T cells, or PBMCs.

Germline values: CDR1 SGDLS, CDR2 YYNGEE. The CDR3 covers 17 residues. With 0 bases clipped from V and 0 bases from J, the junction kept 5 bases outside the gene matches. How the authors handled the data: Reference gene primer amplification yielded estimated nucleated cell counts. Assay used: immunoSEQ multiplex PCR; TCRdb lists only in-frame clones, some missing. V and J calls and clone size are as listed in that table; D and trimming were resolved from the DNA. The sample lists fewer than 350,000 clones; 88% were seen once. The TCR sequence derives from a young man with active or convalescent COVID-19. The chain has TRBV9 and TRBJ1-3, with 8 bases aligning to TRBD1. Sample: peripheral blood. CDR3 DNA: TGTGCCAGCAGCGTAGGGGGACAGGTCACCTCTGGAAACACCATATATTTT. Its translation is CASSVGGQVTSGNTIYF.